This entry is about one TCR beta chain. What it recognizes is unknown. Both 60 Vbeta primers and 13 Jbeta primers went into the PCR. Produced via immunoSEQ multiplex PCR; TCRdb's table is partial and in-frame only. The data show 200,000 or so clones, around 75% seen once. This sample is part of a study of cytomegalovirus exposure and HLA in healthy donors. Study-level points and caveats: Rare TCR sequences predominated, though certain public TCRs were found in many donors. In the analysis, some V segments, TRBV6-2 and TRBV6-3 included, were excluded as indistinguishable.

The junction had 12 bases not matched to a gene; V was cut back by 5 bases and J by 3 bases. The CDR3 is 18 residues long. The germline V gene has CDR1 SNHLY and CDR2 FYNNEI. The source of this sequence is a woman under 40 in good health and CMV-seropositive. The J gene is TRBJ2-1, the V gene TRBV2; 11 bases map to TRBD2. Sequenced material: PBMCs. CDR3 sequence: CASSHYSGRARDYNEQFF. The CDR3 DNA sequence: TGTGCCAGCAGTCATTATAGCGGGAGGGCCCGGGACTACAATGAGCAGTTCTTC.